This T cell receptor (beta chain) stems from a study of memory CD4+ T cells and cytomegalovirus serostatus. Study-wide background: Healthy Belgian adult donors included nine or ten CMV-positive and some 25 CMV-negative people. Study results and limitations: CD4+ memory repertoires contained about 40% of the roughly 160 reported CMV TCRbeta sequences.

Single viable CD3+CD4+CD8-CD45RO+ cells were sorted as the memory CD4+ T cells. Positive selection with CD4 microbeads enriched total CD4+ T cells. The CDR3 contains 15 residues. Germline loops: CDR1 SGHVS, CDR2 FQNEAQ. Trimming took 5 bases from V and 2 from J, leaving 14 bases between them. The data were produced by immunoSEQ multiplex PCR, yet TCRdb's version contains in-frame clones alone and is incomplete. Of roughly 48,000 clones in the sample, 65% to 80% are singletons; the top ten hold more than 1.1%. Comment on this clone: Its target is not known.

V and J are TRBV7-8 and TRBJ2-3; D gene ambiguous. This receptor was identified in an adult in good health and CMV-seropositive. What was sequenced was memory CD4+ T cells from blood. In DNA, the CDR3 is TGTGCCAGCAGCCTCACGACCGCATCCACAGATACGCAGTATTTT. The encoded protein is CASSLTTASTDTQYF. Full variable domain (remainder filled in from reference TRBV7-8 and TRBJ2-3): GAGVSQSPRYKVAKRGQDVALRCDPISGHVSLFWYQQALGQGPEFLTYFQNEAQLDKSGLPSDRFFAERPEGSVSTLKIQRTQQEDSAVYLCASSLTTASTDTQYFGPGTRLTVL.